The T cell receptor (beta chain) described here comes from a study of blood T cell repertoires in COVID-19 (dated by TCRdb to 2020 to 2021). The study in broad terms: Samples from collaborators originated in the United States, Italy and Spain and spanned both the acute and convalescent phases of COVID-19. The repertoires were released in a freely available public database meant as a resource for research on the immune response to SARS-CoV-2. Sample metadata almost always included a de-identified subject ID, COVID-19 status, age in years and sex. Where available, HLA class I and class II types were taken from metadata supplied by the sample provider and were not determined by assay-based typing. Samples came from the ongoing ImmuneRACE study (first 160 participants) plus 1,254 subjects from 6 global collaborators. The dataset comprised deeply sampled blood TCRbeta repertoires from subjects exposed to, actively infected with, or recovered from COVID-19. The prospective study material was composed of cDNA or gDNA derived from T cells, B-cell-depleted T cells, or PBMCs. General findings and caveats noted by the study authors: The quantity of clinical and demographic metadata differed by source and by participant and was supplied without curation.

To note about this clone: Its antigen specificity is not known. No much larger clonotype is one base removed from it; base qualities were not supplied.

The collaborating institutions used their own protocols to collect whole blood in K2EDTA tubes. Collaborator samples were shipped for TCRbeta analysis as frozen whole blood, isolated PBMCs, or DNA extracted from either sample type. TCRbeta CDR3 regions were amplified from genomic DNA using the immunoSEQ Assay, a bias-controlled multiplex PCR. Per the authors' processing: Within the assay, amplification of reference gene primers was used to estimate how many nucleated cells each sample contained. Sequence reads were collapsed and filtered to measure the absolute abundance of every unique TCRbeta CDR3 rearrangement. For each sample, productive Simpson clonality was calculated as the square root of Simpson's diversity index over productive rearrangements. Drawn from immuneACCESS, this table holds only the in-frame rearrangements with V and J called that TCRdb kept. Clones are partly lost; checked studies trace under half to an unresolved V gene and leave the rest unexplained. D and trimming were read from the DNA, whereas the V and J calls and clone size are those reported in that table. This sample has approximately 99,000 clones in its table, and roughly 86% of those were observed once. 15% to 20% of the sample rests with the top ten.

The specimen was peripheral blood. The source of this sequence is a human donor in a cohort sampled during active COVID-19.

The CDR3 reads as follows: CATHFSGAGAVDEQFF. The DNA sequence is TGTGCCACACACTTTAGCGGGGCAGGCGCGGTCGACGAGCAGTTCTTC. This chain is built from TRBV5-5 and TRBJ2-1; TRBD2 fits 8 bases in the junction. At the junction V is shortened by 9 bases and J by 10 bases; bases outside the gene matches: 21. Its CDR3 holds 16 amino acids, cysteine through phenylalanine. Kept here is only the CDR3 DNA, which spans 48 bases and is read in frame from base 1. CDR1 SGHKS and CDR2 YYEKEE were looked up in the germline V gene (reference sequence).